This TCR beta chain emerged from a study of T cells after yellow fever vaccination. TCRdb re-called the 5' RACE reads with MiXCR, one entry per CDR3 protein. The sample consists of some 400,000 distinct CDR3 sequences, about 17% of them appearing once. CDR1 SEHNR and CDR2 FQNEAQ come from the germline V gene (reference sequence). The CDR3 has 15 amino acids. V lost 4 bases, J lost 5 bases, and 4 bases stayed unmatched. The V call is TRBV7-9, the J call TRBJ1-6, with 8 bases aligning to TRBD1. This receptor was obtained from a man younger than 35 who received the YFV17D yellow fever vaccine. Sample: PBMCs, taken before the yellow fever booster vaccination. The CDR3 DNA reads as TGTGCCAGCAGCTGGATGGGACAGGATAATTCACCCCTCCACTTT. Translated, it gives CASSWMGQDNSPLHF.